The rows below give T cell receptor beta chains drawn from one sample of a study of spatial heterogeneity in lung cancer. TCRdb analysed the 5' RACE reads with MiXCR anew, one entry per CDR3 protein. The sample shows around 41,000 distinct CDR3 sequences, approximately 6.8% of them seen only once. Sequenced material: PBMCs, taken at surgery. The receptors here all came from a female donor with early-stage non-small cell lung cancer. Both conserved end residues are part of each CDR3. The D gene is left open where the match is weak. Some rows mark clone size as missing; the rest say once, few, many or name a class of expanded clone.

abundance: .; j_gene: TRBJ1-4; d_gene: .; v_gene: TRBV10-3; CDR3nt: TGTGCCATCAGTGGGGGGTATGAAAAACTGTTTTTT; CDR3aa: CAISGGYEKLFF
abundance: few; j_gene: TRBJ2-2; d_gene: .; v_gene: TRBV3-1; CDR3nt: TGTGCCAGCAGCCAAGTCCCAGGGTCGGGCACCGGGGAGCTGTTTTTT; CDR3aa: CASSQVPGSGTGELFF
abundance: many; j_gene: TRBJ1-1; d_gene: .; v_gene: TRBV13; CDR3nt: TGTGCCAGCAGCCTAGGGCGCAGGTACATGAACACTGAAGCTTTCTTT; CDR3aa: CASSLGRRYMNTEAFF
abundance: few; j_gene: TRBJ1-1; d_gene: .; v_gene: TRBV20-1; CDR3nt: TGCAGTGTGTTCCGGGGGCAGAACACTGAAGCTTTCTTT; CDR3aa: CSVFRGQNTEAFF
abundance: many; j_gene: TRBJ2-5; d_gene: .; v_gene: TRBV13; CDR3nt: TGTGCCAGCAGCCGGAGTCGGGAGACCCAGTACTTC; CDR3aa: CASSRSRETQYF
abundance: few; j_gene: TRBJ2-3; d_gene: .; v_gene: TRBV5-1; CDR3nt: TGCGCCAGCAGCGTGAGAGAGCCCACAGATACGCAGTATTTT; CDR3aa: CASSVREPTDTQYF
abundance: .; j_gene: TRBJ2-1; d_gene: .; v_gene: TRBV24-1; CDR3nt: TGTGCCACCAGTGATTACCTGGGGGGGCCCGAGCAGTTCTTC; CDR3aa: CATSDYLGGPEQFF
abundance: many; j_gene: TRBJ2-3; d_gene: .; v_gene: TRBV3-1; CDR3nt: TGTGCCAGCAGCCCCGGGGGCACAGATACGCAGTATTTT; CDR3aa: CASSPGGTDTQYF
abundance: .; j_gene: TRBJ2-7; d_gene: .; v_gene: TRBV29-1; CDR3nt: TGCAGCGTTGTCGGGGCCAGGGCCTACGAGCAGTACTTC; CDR3aa: CSVVGARAYEQYF
abundance: few; j_gene: TRBJ2-5; d_gene: TRBD2; v_gene: TRBV6-5; CDR3nt: TGTGCCAGCAGTTACTCGTTAGGGCTAGCGGGGGCCTCACAGTACTTC; CDR3aa: CASSYSLGLAGASQYF
abundance: .; j_gene: TRBJ1-5; d_gene: .; v_gene: TRBV28; CDR3nt: TGTGCCAGCAGTTTGGGGGGTTTCGGCAATCAGCCCCAGCATTTT; CDR3aa: CASSLGGFGNQPQHF
abundance: .; j_gene: TRBJ2-1; d_gene: .; v_gene: TRBV6-5; CDR3nt: TGTGCCAGCAGTTACGCGGAACTAGTATCTGAGCAGTTCTTC; CDR3aa: CASSYAELVSEQFF
abundance: many; j_gene: TRBJ1-1; d_gene: .; v_gene: TRBV30; CDR3nt: TGTGCCTTCCGGACAGCGACCCTCACTGAAGCTTTCTTT; CDR3aa: CAFRTATLTEAFF
abundance: many; j_gene: TRBJ1-2; d_gene: .; v_gene: TRBV25-1; CDR3nt: TGTGCCAGCAGTGAAGGCGGAACTGGCTACACCTTC; CDR3aa: CASSEGGTGYTF
abundance: few; j_gene: TRBJ2-1; d_gene: TRBD1; v_gene: TRBV28; CDR3nt: TGTGCCAGCAGCCCAAACCCGGGACAGTCCTACAATGAGCAGTTCTTC; CDR3aa: CASSPNPGQSYNEQFF
abundance: many; j_gene: TRBJ2-5; d_gene: .; v_gene: TRBV3-2; CDR3nt: TGTGCCAGCAGCTCACACAGAAAATCGAGATGTTGGTACTTC; CDR3aa: CASSSHRKSRCWYF
abundance: many; j_gene: TRBJ1-3; d_gene: .; v_gene: TRBV7-9; CDR3nt: TGTGCCAGCAGCTTACCTGCGACAGGCGGAAACACCATATATTTT; CDR3aa: CASSLPATGGNTIYF
abundance: many; j_gene: TRBJ1-2; d_gene: .; v_gene: TRBV12-3/TRBV12-4; CDR3nt: TGTGCCAGCAGTTTTCCCTCCTATGGCTACACCTTC; CDR3aa: CASSFPSYGYTF
abundance: few; j_gene: TRBJ2-2; d_gene: TRBD2; v_gene: TRBV5-1; CDR3nt: TGCGCCAGCGCACGACTAGCGGGGGGCCCGAACACCGGGGAGCTGTTTTTT; CDR3aa: CASARLAGGPNTGELFF
abundance: few; j_gene: TRBJ2-4; d_gene: .; v_gene: TRBV19; CDR3nt: TGTGCCAGTAGTATCCCCCGGACAGAGAAAAACATTCAGTACTTC; CDR3aa: CASSIPRTEKNIQYF
abundance: few; j_gene: TRBJ1-6; d_gene: .; v_gene: TRBV20-1; CDR3nt: TGCAGTGTCGTAAGACTTTATAATTCACCCCTCCACTTT; CDR3aa: CSVVRLYNSPLHF
abundance: medium-sized; j_gene: TRBJ1-1; d_gene: .; v_gene: TRBV9; CDR3nt: TGTGCCAGCACCCTCGACCTGAACACTGAAGCTTTCTTT; CDR3aa: CASTLDLNTEAFF
abundance: few; j_gene: TRBJ1-2; d_gene: .; v_gene: TRBV7-3; CDR3nt: TGTGCCAGCAGCTTAAGAGACTATGGCTACACCTTC; CDR3aa: CASSLRDYGYTF
abundance: few; j_gene: TRBJ1-5; d_gene: .; v_gene: TRBV28; CDR3nt: TGTGCCAGCAGTTTATGGGAGTCTCAGGGGAAACAGCCCCAGCATTTT; CDR3aa: CASSLWESQGKQPQHF
abundance: few; j_gene: TRBJ2-2; d_gene: .; v_gene: TRBV6-2/TRBV6-3; CDR3nt: TGTGCCAGCAAGAAGCAGGGTAGCCTCGGGGAGCTGTTTTTT; CDR3aa: CASKKQGSLGELFF
abundance: many; j_gene: TRBJ2-7; d_gene: .; v_gene: TRBV5-1; CDR3nt: TGCGCCAGCAGCTTGGAACCGACCGGGACTGGCTACGAGCAGTACTTC; CDR3aa: CASSLEPTGTGYEQYF
abundance: many; j_gene: TRBJ2-5; d_gene: TRBD2; v_gene: TRBV6-6; CDR3nt: TGTGCCAGCAGTTTCATACTAGCGGCCATACAAGAGACCCAGTACTTC; CDR3aa: CASSFILAAIQETQYF
abundance: many; j_gene: TRBJ2-7; d_gene: .; v_gene: TRBV7-3; CDR3nt: TGTGCCAGCAGCCGCGGCCCGCAGGGATCCTCCTACGAGCAGTACTTC; CDR3aa: CASSRGPQGSSYEQYF
abundance: many; j_gene: TRBJ2-3; d_gene: .; v_gene: TRBV29-1; CDR3nt: TGCAGCGTCCCAATACAGATCACAGATACGCAGTATTTT; CDR3aa: CSVPIQITDTQYF
abundance: many; j_gene: TRBJ1-1; d_gene: .; v_gene: TRBV29-1; CDR3nt: TGCAGCGTGGAAGGTACTTTTCAGGGAAACACTGAAGCTTTCTTT; CDR3aa: CSVEGTFQGNTEAFF